The following is a T cell receptor beta chain sequence with its context. In Seattle, patients joined the study during active infection and were tracked longitudinally. These data originate in a study of blood T cell repertoires in COVID-19. Method: immunoSEQ multiplex PCR; TCRdb's copy keeps in-frame clones and lacks some. The table lists some 330,000 clones, 89% of them singletons. The CDR3 covers 13 residues. V was clipped by 6 bases and J by 5 bases, with 13 bases between them. CDR1 is LNHDA, CDR2 SQIVND, per germline (reference sequence). This sequence joins TRBV19 and TRBJ1-2; D unresolved. The source material was peripheral blood. The sequence was obtained from a woman aged 25-40 years with COVID-19, enrolled during active disease. CDR3 sequence (DNA): TGTGCCAGTAGCCCCGTGGGGAGGTATGGCTACACCTTC. It codes for CASSPVGRYGYTF.